This is a list of T cell receptor beta chains from one sample in a study of OX40 agonist ivuxolimab in advanced cancers. Measured with immunoSEQ multiplex PCR; TCRdb has only the in-frame clones, and not every one. This table has tens of thousands of clones, around 90% appearing once. Sequenced material: CD4+ or CD8+ T cells sorted from blood, taken in a trial of the OX40 agonist ivuxolimab. These receptors came from an adult with an advanced solid tumor such as melanoma, head and neck, liver or kidney cancer. The CDR3 runs from the conserved cysteine through the conserved F or W. D genes are given only for firm matches. Clone size is shown for a subset of rows, as once, few, many or a class of expanded clone.

CDR3 DNA,CDR3 protein,D gene,clone size,J gene,CDR3 length,V gene
TGCAGCGCCACGGAAGCGGGGGGGTACTCCTACAATGAGCAGTTCTTC,CSATEAGGYSYNEQFF,TRBD2,.,TRBJ2-1,16,TRBV29-1
TGCGCCAGCAGCTTGACAGGGGGTGGTACCACTGAAGCTTTCTTT,CASSLTGGGTTEAFF,TRBD1,.,TRBJ1-1,15,TRBV5-1
TGTGCCAGCAGTTACTCGGCAGACTCGTTCGAGAAACTGTTTTTT,CASSYSADSFEKLFF,.,.,TRBJ1-4,15,TRBV6-5
TGTGCCAGCAGACCTTCCGGGACTAGCGGTTTAGATACGCAGTATTTT,CASRPSGTSGLDTQYF,TRBD2,.,TRBJ2-3,16,TRBV5-6
TGCGCCAGCAGTGAGTCGGGCGGCTGGGCGAACACCGGGGAGCTGTTTTTT,CASSESGGWANTGELFF,.,.,TRBJ2-2,17,TRBV10-1
TGTGCCAGCAGCGTTGGGACTAGCCGAGGCACAGATACGCAGTATTTT,CASSVGTSRGTDTQYF,TRBD2,.,TRBJ2-3,16,TRBV9
TGTGCCAGCTCACCAAGGCGACACGAAGCTTTCTTT,CASSPRRHEAFF,.,.,TRBJ1-1,12,TRBV18
TGTGCCAGCAGCCACGGAGTGACAAGCTCCTACGAGCAGTACTTC,CASSHGVTSSYEQYF,.,.,TRBJ2-7,15,TRBV4-2
TGTGCCAGCAAGACAGGATACAATGAGCAGTTCTTC,CASKTGYNEQFF,.,.,TRBJ2-1,12,TRBV2
TGTGCCAGCAACCCCCCTGGGGGGCCCTTGGAGACCCAGTACTTC,CASNPPGGPLETQYF,.,.,TRBJ2-5,15,TRBV28
TGTGCCAGCAGCTTAGGGTACAGGGGAGGGGTTGAAGCTTTCTTT,CASSLGYRGGVEAFF,TRBD1,.,TRBJ1-1,15,TRBV7-8
TGCGCCAGCAGCTTCGGGACAGGGAGTCACGATGAGCAGTTCTTC,CASSFGTGSHDEQFF,TRBD1,.,TRBJ2-1,15,TRBV5-1
TGTGCCAGCAGCCAAGACCGGGGTGACTATGGCTACACCTTC,CASSQDRGDYGYTF,.,.,TRBJ1-2,14,TRBV4-2
TGTGCCAGCAGACCACAAGCCTGGGATGGCTACACCTTC,CASRPQAWDGYTF,.,few,TRBJ1-2,13,TRBV6-6
TGTGCCAGCAGTTTATCCGGCAGGGCTATTACCTACAATGAGCAGTTCTTC,CASSLSGRAITYNEQFF,.,.,TRBJ2-1,17,TRBV27
TGTGCCAGCAGCCGGAGGGAACAGGTCCAGCAGCCCCAGCATTTT,CASSRREQVQQPQHF,.,.,TRBJ1-5,15,TRBV19
TGTGCCAGCAGTTTGATACAGGGTACTGACGAGCAGTACTTC,CASSLIQGTDEQYF,.,.,TRBJ2-7,14,TRBV28
TGCAGCGTGAGCGCGGGAGTCCGAGGTACAGATACGCAGTATTTT,CSVSAGVRGTDTQYF,TRBD2,.,TRBJ2-3,15,TRBV29-1
TGTGCCAGCAGTTCAGGACAGGGGGCGCACTACGAGCAGTACTTC,CASSSGQGAHYEQYF,TRBD1,.,TRBJ2-7,15,TRBV27
TGTGCCAGCAGCAAACCGGACAGGGGTGATTCACCCCTCCACTTT,CASSKPDRGDSPLHF,.,.,TRBJ1-6,15,TRBV21-1
TGTGCCAGCAGCTACCCACAGACAGGGGGCTCCTACGAGCAGTACTTC,CASSYPQTGGSYEQYF,TRBD1,once,TRBJ2-7,16,TRBV7-9
TGTGCCAGCAGTTTGACAGTCTCCTACGAGCAGTACTTC,CASSLTVSYEQYF,.,.,TRBJ2-7,13,TRBV6-6
TGTGCCAGCAGCTTACTCGACGAATACACTGAAGCTTTCTTT,CASSLLDEYTEAFF,.,few,TRBJ1-1,14,TRBV5-6
TGCGCCAGCAGCCAATCTCTCGGGGAGGGAACCTACGAGCAGTACTTC,CASSQSLGEGTYEQYF,TRBD2,once,TRBJ2-7,16,TRBV4-3
TGTGCCAGCTTAGCGAGAGACAATGAGCAGTTCTTC,CASLARDNEQFF,.,.,TRBJ2-1,12,TRBV6-6
TGTGCCAGCAGCTTGGCCGGGGCAGGGAAAGAAGCTAACTATGGCTACACCTTC,CASSLAGAGKEANYGYTF,.,.,TRBJ1-2,18,TRBV5-6
TGTGCCAGCAGCGTCTCAGGGGGGCACTCCTACGAGCAGTACTTC,CASSVSGGHSYEQYF,.,.,TRBJ2-7,15,TRBV9
TGTGCCAGCAGCCCTAGGGCAATTCATGAAAAACTGTTTTTT,CASSPRAIHEKLFF,.,.,TRBJ1-4,14,TRBV7-2
TGTGCCAGCAGCGTAGGAGGTTTTGGGGTAGGAGGGTACGAGCAGTACTTC,CASSVGGFGVGGYEQYF,.,.,TRBJ2-7,17,TRBV9
TGCGCCAGCAGCGTGACAGGGAACTATGGCTACACCTTC,CASSVTGNYGYTF,TRBD1,.,TRBJ1-2,13,TRBV5-1
TGTGCCAGCAGCCCCCAGGAGGCCCCCGGCTACACCTTC,CASSPQEAPGYTF,.,.,TRBJ1-2,13,TRBV5-4
TGTGCCAGCAGCTTGGCTGGGGCCAACGTCCTGACTTTC,CASSLAGANVLTF,.,few,TRBJ2-6,13,TRBV5-4
TGTGCCAGCAGTTTCGGACGGGGCGCCTACAATGAGCAGTTCTTC,CASSFGRGAYNEQFF,.,.,TRBJ2-1,15,TRBV13
TGCGGGTCGTGGGGAACTAATGAAAAACTGTTTTTT,CGSWGTNEKLFF,.,once,TRBJ1-4,12,TRBV29-1
TGTGCCAGCAGCCCCGGGTGGAACACTGAAGCTTTCTTT,CASSPGWNTEAFF,.,.,TRBJ1-1,13,TRBV9
TGTGCCAGCAGCTGGACAGGAAACAATCAGCCCCAGCATTTT,CASSWTGNNQPQHF,TRBD1,.,TRBJ1-5,14,TRBV28
TGTGCCAGCAGTTACAGGGCCTACGAGCAGTACTTC,CASSYRAYEQYF,.,.,TRBJ2-7,12,TRBV28
TGCGCCAGCAGCCAAGTTATAGCGGGGGGAAGCACAGATACGCAGTATTTT,CASSQVIAGGSTDTQYF,TRBD2,.,TRBJ2-3,17,TRBV4-1
TGTGCCAGCAGCTCGGGGACAGGGGGCTACACTTCTGACTCCTACGAGCAGTACTTC,CASSSGTGGYTSDSYEQYF,TRBD1,.,TRBJ2-7,19,TRBV7-9
TGTGCCAGCAGCTTCCCGACTAGCGCCTACGAGCAGTACTTC,CASSFPTSAYEQYF,TRBD2,.,TRBJ2-7,14,TRBV7-9
TGTGCCAGCAGCGGCATTGCTAACTATGGCTACACCTTC,CASSGIANYGYTF,.,.,TRBJ1-2,13,TRBV7-8
TGTGCCAGCAGCCCAACAGGGAATGAGCAGTTCTTC,CASSPTGNEQFF,.,.,TRBJ2-1,12,TRBV7-9
TGTGCCAGCTTTGACCCCTGGCGAGGAAGAAATTCACCCCTCCACTTT,CASFDPWRGRNSPLHF,.,.,TRBJ1-6,16,TRBV2
TGTGCCAGCAGTGGAAACCACATGGGCACAGATACGCAGTATTTT,CASSGNHMGTDTQYF,.,.,TRBJ2-3,15,TRBV6-5
TGTGCCAGCAGCGCACAGGGTGCAAACACTGAAGCTTTCTTT,CASSAQGANTEAFF,.,many,TRBJ1-1,14,TRBV9
TGCGCCAGCAGCCAAGAAACAGGGTTAACTATCGGCTACACCTTC,CASSQETGLTIGYTF,.,.,TRBJ1-2,15,TRBV4-3
TGTGCCAGCAGCCAAGGACAGGGGTGGGTCACTGAAGCTTTCTTT,CASSQGQGWVTEAFF,TRBD1,.,TRBJ1-1,15,TRBV7-6
TGTGCCAGCAGCTTAGGGCTGGGACAAGCTACTGAAGCTTTCTTT,CASSLGLGQATEAFF,.,.,TRBJ1-1,15,TRBV11-2
TGCGCCAGCAGCGAATCCCTAGCGGGTCTGGCAGGTGAGCAGTTCTTC,CASSESLAGLAGEQFF,TRBD2,.,TRBJ2-1,16,TRBV4-1
TGTGCCAGCAGCTTGACAAATTGGGAGACCCAGTACTTC,CASSLTNWETQYF,.,.,TRBJ2-5,13,TRBV5-5
TGTGCCAGCAGTCTACAGGCCTCCTATAATTCACCCCTCCACTTT,CASSLQASYNSPLHF,.,once,TRBJ1-6,15,TRBV6-5
TGTGCCAGCTCACCCGGGACTAGCGGCGTCTACGAGCAGTACTTC,CASSPGTSGVYEQYF,TRBD2,once,TRBJ2-7,15,TRBV18
TGTGCCAGCAGCTTAGGAGGAGACAATCAGCCCCAGCATTTT,CASSLGGDNQPQHF,.,.,TRBJ1-5,14,TRBV7-6
TGTGCCAGTAGTATAGCGGGCAGGGTTAGGGACACTGAAGCTTTCTTT,CASSIAGRVRDTEAFF,.,.,TRBJ1-1,16,TRBV19
TGTGCCAGCAGCGTAGGATCGACAGCTAATCAGCCCCAGCATTTT,CASSVGSTANQPQHF,.,.,TRBJ1-5,15,TRBV9
TGCGCCAGCAGACTTACACCACTACTGGACAGGGGCTATGGCTACACCTTC,CASRLTPLLDRGYGYTF,TRBD1,.,TRBJ1-2,17,TRBV4-1
TGTGCCAGCAGCGCTCCCGGCCCCGGGGAGCTGTTTTTT,CASSAPGPGELFF,.,.,TRBJ2-2,13,TRBV9
TGTGCCAGTACACCTGCGGCTAATGAAAAACTGTTTTTT,CASTPAANEKLFF,.,.,TRBJ1-4,13,TRBV19
TGTGCCGGGGGACAGGGGTACAATGAGCAGTTCTTC,CAGGQGYNEQFF,TRBD1,.,TRBJ2-1,12,TRBV7-9